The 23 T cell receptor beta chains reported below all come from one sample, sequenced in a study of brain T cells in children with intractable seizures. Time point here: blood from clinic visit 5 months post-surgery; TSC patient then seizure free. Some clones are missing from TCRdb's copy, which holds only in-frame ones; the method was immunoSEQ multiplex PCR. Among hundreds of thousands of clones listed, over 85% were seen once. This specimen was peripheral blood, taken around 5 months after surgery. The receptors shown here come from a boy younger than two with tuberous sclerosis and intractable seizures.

In nucleotides, the CDR3 is TGCGCCAGCTCTCCTGGACTAGCGGGGTACGAGCAGTACTTC. Translation: CASSPGLAGYEQYF. The genes are TRBV10-1 and TRBJ2-7, with 12 bases matching TRBD2. The CDR3 extends over 14 amino acids. J was trimmed by 4 bases and V by 8 bases; bases with no gene match: 6. Looked up from germline, CDR1 is WNHNN and CDR2 is SYGVQD (reference sequence).

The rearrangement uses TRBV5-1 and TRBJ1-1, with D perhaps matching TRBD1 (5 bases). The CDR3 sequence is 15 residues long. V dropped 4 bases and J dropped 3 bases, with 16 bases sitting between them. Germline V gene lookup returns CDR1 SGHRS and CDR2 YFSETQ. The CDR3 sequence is CASSPLGLWDTEAFF. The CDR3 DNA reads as TGCGCCAGCAGCCCGTTGGGGCTTTGGGACACTGAAGCTTTCTTT.

CDR3 region: CASSDLNSNTEAFF. As DNA, the CDR3 is TGTGCCAGCAGTGACTTGAACTCGAACACTGAAGCTTTCTTT. The chain couples TRBV25-1 to TRBJ1-1; D remains unclear. Between the trimmed V and J ends, which lost 3 bases and 1 base, there was a span of 9 bases. This CDR3 region has 14 residues. Looked up from germline, CDR1 is MGHDK and CDR2 is SYGVNS.

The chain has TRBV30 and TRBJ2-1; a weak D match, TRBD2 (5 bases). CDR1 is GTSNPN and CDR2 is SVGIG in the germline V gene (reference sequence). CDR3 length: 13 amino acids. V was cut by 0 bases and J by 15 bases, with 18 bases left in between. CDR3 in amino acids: CAWSVSSSDKPFF. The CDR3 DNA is TGTGCCTGGAGTGTTTCTAGCTCTGACAAGCCGTTCTTC.

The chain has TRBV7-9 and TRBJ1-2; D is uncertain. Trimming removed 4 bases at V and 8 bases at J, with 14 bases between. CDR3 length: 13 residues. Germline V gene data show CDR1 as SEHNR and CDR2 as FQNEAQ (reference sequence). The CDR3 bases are TGTGCCAGCAGCTATAAAAATTTAGCGGGCTACACCTTC. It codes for CASSYKNLAGYTF.

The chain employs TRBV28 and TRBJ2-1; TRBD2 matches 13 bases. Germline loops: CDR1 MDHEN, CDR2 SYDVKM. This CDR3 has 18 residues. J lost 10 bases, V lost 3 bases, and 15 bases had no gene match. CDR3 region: CASSFMGTSGRAAGEQFF. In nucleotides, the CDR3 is TGTGCCAGCAGTTTTATGGGAACTAGCGGGAGGGCCGCAGGGGAGCAGTTCTTC. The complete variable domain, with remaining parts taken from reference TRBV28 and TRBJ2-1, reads DVKVTQSSRYLVKRTGEKVFLECVQDMDHENMFWYRQDPGLGLRLIYFSYDVKMKEKGDIPEGYSVSREKKERFSLILESASTNQTSMYLCASSFMGTSGRAAGEQFFGPGTRLTVL.

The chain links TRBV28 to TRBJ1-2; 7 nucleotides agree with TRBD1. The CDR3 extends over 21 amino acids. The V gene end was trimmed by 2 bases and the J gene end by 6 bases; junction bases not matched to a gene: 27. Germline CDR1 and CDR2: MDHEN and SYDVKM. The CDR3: CASSLGWRQGVSKTQLDGYTF. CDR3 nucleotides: TGTGCCAGCAGTTTAGGGTGGCGGCAGGGGGTATCCAAAACCCAACTAGATGGCTACACCTTC.

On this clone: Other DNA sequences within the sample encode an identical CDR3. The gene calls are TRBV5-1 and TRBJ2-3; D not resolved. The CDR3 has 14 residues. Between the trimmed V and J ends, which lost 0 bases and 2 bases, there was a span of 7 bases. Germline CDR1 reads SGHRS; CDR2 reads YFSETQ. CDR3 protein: CASSLGGSTDTQYF. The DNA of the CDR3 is TGCGCCAGCAGCTTGGGAGGATCCACAGATACGCAGTATTTT.

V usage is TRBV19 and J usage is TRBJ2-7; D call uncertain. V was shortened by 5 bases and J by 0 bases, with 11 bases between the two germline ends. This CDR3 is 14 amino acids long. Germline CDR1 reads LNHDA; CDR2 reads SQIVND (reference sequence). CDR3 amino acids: CASSPLTGSYEQYF. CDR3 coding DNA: TGTGCCAGTAGTCCCCTGACTGGCTCCTACGAGCAGTACTTC.

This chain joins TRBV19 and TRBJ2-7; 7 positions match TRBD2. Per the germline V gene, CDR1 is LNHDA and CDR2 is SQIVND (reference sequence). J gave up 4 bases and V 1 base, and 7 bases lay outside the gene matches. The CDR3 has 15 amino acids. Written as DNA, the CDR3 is TGTGCCAGTAGTATAGGGGCGGGAGTGGGATACGAGCAGTACTTC. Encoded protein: CASSIGAGVGYEQYF.

CDR3 bases: TGTGCCAGCAGTTACACCTACTACGAGCAGTACTTC. Its protein is CASSYTYYEQYF. This sequence joins TRBV6-2 or TRBV6-3 and TRBJ2-7; D unresolved. V was shortened by 2 bases and J by 3 bases, with 5 bases between the two germline ends. The length of the CDR3 is 12 residues. Germline V CDR1 and CDR2: MNHEY, SVGEGT.

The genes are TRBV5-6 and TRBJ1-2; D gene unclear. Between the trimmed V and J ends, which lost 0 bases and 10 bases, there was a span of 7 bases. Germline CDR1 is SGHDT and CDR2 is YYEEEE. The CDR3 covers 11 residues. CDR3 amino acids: CASSLAAFYTF. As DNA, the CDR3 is TGTGCCAGCAGCTTGGCCGCGTTCTACACCTTC.

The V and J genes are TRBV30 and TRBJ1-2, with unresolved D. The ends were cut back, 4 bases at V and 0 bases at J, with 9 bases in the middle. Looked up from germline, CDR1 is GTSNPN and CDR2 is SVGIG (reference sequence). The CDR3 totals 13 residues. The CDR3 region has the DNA TGTGCCTGGAATGGGTCTCCTAACTATGGCTACACCTTC. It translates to CAWNGSPNYGYTF.

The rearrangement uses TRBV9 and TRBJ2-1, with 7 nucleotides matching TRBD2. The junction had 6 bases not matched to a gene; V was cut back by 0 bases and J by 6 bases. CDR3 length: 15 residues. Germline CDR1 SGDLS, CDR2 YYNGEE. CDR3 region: CASSVGAGAGNEQFF. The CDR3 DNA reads TGTGCCAGCAGCGTAGGGGCGGGAGCGGGCAATGAGCAGTTCTTC.

The chain's CDR3 is CASSSRQGSPLHF. The CDR3 DNA sequence: TGTGCCAGCAGCAGCCGACAGGGTTCACCCCTCCACTTT. The rearrangement joins TRBV21-1 to TRBJ1-6; TRBD1, the table's D call, was not compared with the DNA. TRBV21-1 is reported as a pseudogene. The CDR3 covers 13 residues.

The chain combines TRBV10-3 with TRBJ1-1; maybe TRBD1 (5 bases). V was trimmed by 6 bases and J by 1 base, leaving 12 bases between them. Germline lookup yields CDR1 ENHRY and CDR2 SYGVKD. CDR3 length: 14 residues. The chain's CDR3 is CAIRARDPNTEAFF. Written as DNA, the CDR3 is TGTGCCATCAGAGCCAGGGACCCGAACACTGAAGCTTTCTTT.

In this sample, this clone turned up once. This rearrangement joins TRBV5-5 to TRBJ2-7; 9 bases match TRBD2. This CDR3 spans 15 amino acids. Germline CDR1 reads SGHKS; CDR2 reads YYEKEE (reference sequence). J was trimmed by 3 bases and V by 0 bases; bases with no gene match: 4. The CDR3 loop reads CASSLGLAGIYEQYF. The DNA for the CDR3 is TGTGCCAGCAGCTTGGGTCTAGCGGGAATCTACGAGCAGTACTTC.

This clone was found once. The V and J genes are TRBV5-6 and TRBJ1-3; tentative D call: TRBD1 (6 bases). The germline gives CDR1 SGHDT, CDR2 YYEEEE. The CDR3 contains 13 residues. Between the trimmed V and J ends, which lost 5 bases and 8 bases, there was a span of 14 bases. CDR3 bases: TGTGCCAGCAGTTATGGGACATCGGACACCATATATTTT. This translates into CASSYGTSDTIYF.

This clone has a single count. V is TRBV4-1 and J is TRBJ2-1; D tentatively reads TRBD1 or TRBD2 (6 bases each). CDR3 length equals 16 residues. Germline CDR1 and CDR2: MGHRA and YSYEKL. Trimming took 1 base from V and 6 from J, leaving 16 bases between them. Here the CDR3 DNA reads TGCGCCAGCAGCCAAGGGAGGGGGACTGCACTCAATGAGCAGTTCTTC. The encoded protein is CASSQGRGTALNEQFF.

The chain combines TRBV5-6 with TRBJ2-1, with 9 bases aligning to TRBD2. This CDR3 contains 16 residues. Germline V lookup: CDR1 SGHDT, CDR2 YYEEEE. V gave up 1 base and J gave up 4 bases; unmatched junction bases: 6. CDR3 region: CASSLSRSGGYNEQFF. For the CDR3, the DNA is TGTGCCAGCAGCTTGTCTCGTAGCGGGGGATACAATGAGCAGTTCTTC.

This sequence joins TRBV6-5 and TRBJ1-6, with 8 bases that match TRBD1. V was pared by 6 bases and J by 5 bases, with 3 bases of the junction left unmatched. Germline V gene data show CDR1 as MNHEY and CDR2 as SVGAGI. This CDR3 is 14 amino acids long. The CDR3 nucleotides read TGTGCCAGCAGGAAGACAGGGGATAATTCACCCCTCCACTTT. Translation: CASRKTGDNSPLHF.

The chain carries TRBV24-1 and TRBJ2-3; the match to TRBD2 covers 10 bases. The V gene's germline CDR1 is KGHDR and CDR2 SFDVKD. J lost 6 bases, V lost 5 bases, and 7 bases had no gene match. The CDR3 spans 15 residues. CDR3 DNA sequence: TGTGCCACCAGTGTTGCTAGCGGGAGTTCTGATACGCAGTATTTT. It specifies CATSVASGSSDTQYF.

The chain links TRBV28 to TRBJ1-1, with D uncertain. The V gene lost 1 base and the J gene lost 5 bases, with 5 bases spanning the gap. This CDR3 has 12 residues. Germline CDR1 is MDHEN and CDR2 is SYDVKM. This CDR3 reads CASSLYQTEAFF. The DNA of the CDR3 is TGTGCCAGCAGTTTATATCAAACTGAAGCTTTCTTT.